The sequence of this T cell receptor (beta chain) was determined in a study of metastatic and nonmetastatic thyroid tumors. Study as a whole: Malignant and benign thyroid patients had repertoires compared in peripheral blood and tumor or nodule tissue. Notes on the study in general: Malignant tumors reportedly showed significantly higher TCR beta diversity than benign nodules in both blood and tumor.

Before thyroid surgery, none of the patients had received any treatment. At least ten counts were recorded for this clone. Its target is unknown. The germline V gene has CDR1 SGHKS and CDR2 YYEKEE (reference sequence). V gave up 4 bases and J gave up 0 bases, with 16 bases separating them. The CDR3 sequence is 16 residues long. TCRdb redid the clone calls on the PCR reads using MiXCR. This table has 25,000 to 30,000 clones, more than 13% appearing once. The sequencing input was blood. The receptor was derived from a female donor with papillary thyroid cancer or a benign thyroid nodule (not recorded which). Some clones in this sample may be carry-over from other donors' samples. The chain employs TRBV5-5 and TRBJ1-2; D ambiguous. The CDR3 loop is CASSALWGPANYGYTF. The CDR3 DNA follows: TGTGCCAGCAGCGCTCTCTGGGGTCCCGCTAACTATGGCTACACCTTC.